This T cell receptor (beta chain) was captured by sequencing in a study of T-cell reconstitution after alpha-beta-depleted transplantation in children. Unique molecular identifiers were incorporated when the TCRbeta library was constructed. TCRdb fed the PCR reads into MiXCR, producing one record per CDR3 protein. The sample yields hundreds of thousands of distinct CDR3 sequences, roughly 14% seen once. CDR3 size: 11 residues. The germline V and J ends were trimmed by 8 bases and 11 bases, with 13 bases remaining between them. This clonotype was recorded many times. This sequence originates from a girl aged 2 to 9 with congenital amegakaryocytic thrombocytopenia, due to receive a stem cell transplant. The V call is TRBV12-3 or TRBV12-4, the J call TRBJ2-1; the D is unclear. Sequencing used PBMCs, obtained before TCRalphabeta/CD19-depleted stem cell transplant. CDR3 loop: CASSLRSKQFF. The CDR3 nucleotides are TGTGCCAGCTCCTTGCGATCGAAGCAGTTCTTC.